Listed here are 19 T cell receptor beta chains from one sample, sequenced in a study of blood T cells in healthy people across ages. The second PCR ran about 6 to 11 cycles with a sample-barcoded 5' primer and J-beta primers. TCRdb analysed the 5' RACE reads with MiXCR anew, one entry per CDR3 protein. The sample has around 1,500,000 distinct CDR3 sequences; roughly 40% are singletons. The sequencing input was blood. These receptors all stem from a young woman in good health.

This clonotype was seen only a few times. The CDR3 sequence: CASSPLTETSGNTIYF. The CDR3 nucleotides are TGTGCCAGCAGCCCCCTGACGGAGACCTCTGGAAACACCATATATTTT. The chain links TRBV7-9 to TRBJ1-3; no clear D. This CDR3 region has 16 residues. Trimming pared 5 bases from V and 0 bases from J, leaving 14 bases between. Germline CDR1 reads SEHNR; CDR2 reads FQNEAQ (reference sequence).

The chain recombines TRBV5-6 with TRBJ2-7, with D hard to call. Germline V gives CDR1 SGHDT, CDR2 YYEEEE. V shed 0 bases and J shed 2 bases, with 6 bases lying between them. CDR3 length: 13 amino acids. Here the CDR3 DNA reads TGTGCCAGCAGCTTGGTGGTAACCTACGAGCAGTACTTC. Translating it yields CASSLVVTYEQYF.

The rearrangement uses TRBV27 and TRBJ2-1, with D perhaps matching TRBD1 (6 bases). Germline CDR1 reads MNHEY; CDR2 reads SMNVEV (reference sequence). The CDR3 is made up of 15 amino acids. Trimming stripped 6 bases from V and 8 bases from J, with 20 bases between. CDR3 sequence: CASSQQGPPSHEQFF. The CDR3 coding sequence is TGTGCCAGCAGCCAACAGGGTCCTCCGTCCCATGAGCAGTTCTTC.

This chain uses TRBV9 with TRBJ2-1; 11 bases are shared with TRBD2. CDR1 SGDLS and CDR2 YYNGEE come from the germline V gene. The CDR3 totals 15 residues. With 4 bases clipped from V and 7 bases from J, the junction kept 7 bases outside the gene matches. Written as DNA, the CDR3 is TGTGCCAGCAGCCCCACTAGCGGGAGAATAAATGAGCAGTTCTTC. Protein product: CASSPTSGRINEQFF.

This chain joins TRBV30 and TRBJ2-7; a weak D match, TRBD1 (6 bases). Trimming cost V 1 base and J 5 bases, with 18 bases left between them. The CDR3 is 15 amino acids. Germline lookup yields CDR1 GTSNPN and CDR2 SVGIG (reference sequence). CDR3 in amino acids: CAWSETGSRGDEQYF. For the CDR3, the DNA is TGTGCCTGGAGTGAAACAGGGTCAAGAGGGGACGAGCAGTACTTC.

The rearrangement joins TRBV6-1 to TRBJ2-5; D gene unclear. CDR1 and CDR2 (germline): MNHNS, SASEGT. The V and J ends lost 3 bases and 5 bases respectively, with 7 bases between them. There are 12 residues in the CDR3. CDR3 DNA: TGTGCCAGCAGTGATCTTGGTGAGACCCAGTACTTC. Protein sequence: CASSDLGETQYF.

The chain combines TRBV24-1 with TRBJ2-3, with TRBD2 matching over 7 bases. V lost 5 bases, J lost 6 bases, and 13 bases stayed unmatched. This CDR3 is built from 16 residues. From germline, CDR1 is KGHDR and CDR2 SFDVKD. Here the CDR3 DNA reads TGTGCCACCAGTGCCGCCCTATTGAGGGAGGGCGATACGCAGTATTTT. Amino acids: CATSAALLREGDTQYF.

The chain is built from TRBV4-1 and TRBJ2-4; the D gene is possibly TRBD2 (6 bases). CDR1 is MGHRA and CDR2 is YSYEKL in the germline V gene. The CDR3 consists of 15 residues. V shed 0 bases and J shed 13 bases, with 19 bases lying between them. The CDR3, as DNA: TGCGCCAGCAGCCAAGAGTTAGCGGATATAGTAGAGCAGTACTTC. The encoded protein is CASSQELADIVEQYF.

The chain joins TRBV5-6 to TRBJ1-1; 8 positions match TRBD1. The CDR3 length is 15 residues. From germline, CDR1 is SGHDT and CDR2 YYEEEE. Trimming removed 2 bases from V and 3 bases from J; junction bases left unmatched: 6. The CDR3 nucleotides read TGTGCCAGCAGCTTCCCAGGGGGCGCCGACACTGAAGCTTTCTTT. Encoded protein: CASSFPGGADTEAFF. Full variable domain (rest looked up from reference TRBV5-6 and TRBJ1-1): DAGVTQSPTHLIKTRGQQVTLRCSPKSGHDTVSWYQQALGQGPQFIFQYYEEEERQRGNFPDRFSGHQFPNYSSELNVNALLLGDSALYLCASSFPGGADTEAFFGQGTRLTVV.

Points on this clonotype: At one end the junction does not follow the germline gene, possibly because of a read error. The DNA for the CDR3 is TGTGCCAGCAGGGAAGACAGGGGAGGTCACATTCAGTACTTC. This translates into CASREDRGGHIQYF. J is TRBJ2-4 and V is TRBV2; 8 bases are shared with TRBD1. In germline, CDR1 is SNHLY, CDR2 FYNNEI. The CDR3 sequence is 14 residues long.

About this clonotype: At one of its ends the junction is not consistent with the germline gene, which may arise from a read error. The chain joins TRBV2 to TRBJ2-3; 14 nucleotides match TRBD2. The CDR3 sequence is 12 residues long. Germline assignment: CDR1 SNHLY and CDR2 FYNNEI. The CDR3 DNA is TGTGCCAGCAGGGGACTAGCGGGGGCTCAAGCCTTT. Protein sequence: CASRGLAGAQAF.

This clonotype was observed many times. V usage is TRBV20-1 and J usage is TRBJ1-1; TRBD1 might be the D (6 bases). Germline V gene lookup returns CDR1 DFQATT and CDR2 SNEGSKA (reference sequence). The ends were cut back, 3 bases at V and 0 bases at J, with 17 bases in the middle. CDR3 length: 16 residues. CDR3 in amino acids: CSARDIQGTLNTEAFF. DNA of the CDR3: TGCAGTGCTAGGGATATCCAAGGGACATTGAACACTGAAGCTTTCTTT.

In the case of this clonotype: Germline and junction disagree at one end, which may indicate a read error. The gene calls are TRBV20-1 and TRBJ2-4, with 8 bases lining up with TRBD1. CDR1 and CDR2 from the germline V gene are DFQATT and SNEGSKA (reference sequence). The CDR3 is made up of 14 amino acids. The DNA for the CDR3 is TGCAGTGCTAGAGTGACAGGGGCGGAAAACATTCAGTATTTC. This translates into CSARVTGAENIQYF.

The rearrangement links TRBV20-1 to TRBJ2-3; D could derive from TRBD1 or TRBD2 (5 bases each). Germline CDR1 reads DFQATT; CDR2 reads SNEGSKA (reference sequence). Trimming pared 2 bases from V and 4 bases from J, leaving 13 bases between. The CDR3 is made up of 14 amino acids. CDR3 sequence reads: CSARRGATADTQYF. The CDR3 nucleotides are TGCAGTGCTAGACGAGGGGCGACGGCAGATACGCAGTATTTT.

The rearrangement joins TRBV24-1 to TRBJ2-3; D is undetermined. V shed 7 bases and J shed 0 bases, with 7 bases lying between them. This CDR3 region has 13 residues. The V gene's germline CDR1 is KGHDR and CDR2 SFDVKD. The CDR3 DNA sequence: TGTGCCACCAGGGACCTTAGCACAGATACGCAGTATTTT. Protein sequence: CATRDLSTDTQYF.

The V call is TRBV20-1, the J call TRBJ1-1; D remains ambiguous. The CDR3 length is 12 residues. From germline, CDR1 is DFQATT and CDR2 SNEGSKA (reference sequence). V lost 0 bases, J lost 5 bases, and 7 bases lay in between. CDR3 nucleotide sequence: TGCAGTGCTAGAGATACGTCGACTGAAGCTTTCTTT. Residues: CSARDTSTEAFF.

This chain's CDR3 is CASSLGDGLNTEAFF. The CDR3 DNA sequence: TGCGCCAGCAGCTTGGGGGACGGATTGAACACTGAAGCTTTCTTT. The chain links TRBV5-1 to TRBJ1-1, with D perhaps TRBD1 (5 bases). Germline V lookup: CDR1 SGHRS, CDR2 YFSETQ. The CDR3 runs to 15 residues. The germline V and J ends were trimmed by 0 bases and 0 bases, with 9 bases remaining between them.

In this sample, this clonotype turned up a few times. The V gene is TRBV10-1, the J gene TRBJ2-6; possible D gene TRBD1, 5 bases. V was cut by 3 bases and J by 4 bases, with 16 bases left in between. In germline, CDR1 is WNHNN, CDR2 SYGVQD (reference sequence). The CDR3 totals 17 residues. CDR3 sequence reads: CASSDGRAPSGANVLTF. In nucleotides, the CDR3 is TGCGCCAGCAGTGACGGCAGGGCACCTTCCGGGGCCAACGTCCTGACTTTC.

The chain couples TRBV28 to TRBJ1-2, with 8 bases fitting TRBD1. The CDR3 is 12 residues long. The junction had 4 bases not matched to a gene; V was cut back by 6 bases and J by 7 bases. Germline V gene sequence: CDR1 MDHEN, CDR2 SYDVKM. CDR3 loop: CASSWGQVGYTF. The CDR3 coding sequence is TGTGCCAGCAGCTGGGGACAGGTTGGCTACACCTTC.